The sequence of this T cell receptor beta chain was determined in a study of T-cell reconstitution after alpha-beta-depleted transplantation in children. Study-level points and caveats: Alpha-beta T cells present about two months after transplant were reported to originate from several hundred expanded graft clones. T-cell counts and diversity at one year following transplant were attributed mainly to newly produced T cells.

Germline V gene lookup returns CDR1 SGHRS and CDR2 YFSETQ. The CDR3 is made up of 13 amino acids. Trimming took 0 bases from V and 6 from J, leaving 9 bases between them. Unique molecular identifiers tagged the TCRbeta library. TCRdb called the PCR reads again in MiXCR, with one record for every CDR3 protein. The sample holds about 240,000 distinct CDR3 sequences, under 30% seen once. Of note for this clonotype: Antigen: not known.

V is TRBV5-1 and J is TRBJ1-2, with D hard to call. The sample consisted of PBMCs, taken before TCRalphabeta/CD19-depleted stem cell transplant. The sequence came from a girl under 10 years old with Fanconi anemia, due to receive a stem cell transplant. The CDR3 sequence: CASSLAVQNGYTF. In nucleotides, the CDR3 is TGCGCCAGCAGCTTGGCCGTTCAAAATGGCTACACCTTC. Full variable domain (missing parts from reference TRBV5-1 and TRBJ1-2): KAGVTQTPRYLIKTRGQQVTLSCSPISGHRSVSWYQQTPGQGLQFLFEYFSETQRNKGNFPGRFSGRQFSNSRSEMNVSTLELGDSALYLCASSLAVQNGYTFGSGTRLTVV.